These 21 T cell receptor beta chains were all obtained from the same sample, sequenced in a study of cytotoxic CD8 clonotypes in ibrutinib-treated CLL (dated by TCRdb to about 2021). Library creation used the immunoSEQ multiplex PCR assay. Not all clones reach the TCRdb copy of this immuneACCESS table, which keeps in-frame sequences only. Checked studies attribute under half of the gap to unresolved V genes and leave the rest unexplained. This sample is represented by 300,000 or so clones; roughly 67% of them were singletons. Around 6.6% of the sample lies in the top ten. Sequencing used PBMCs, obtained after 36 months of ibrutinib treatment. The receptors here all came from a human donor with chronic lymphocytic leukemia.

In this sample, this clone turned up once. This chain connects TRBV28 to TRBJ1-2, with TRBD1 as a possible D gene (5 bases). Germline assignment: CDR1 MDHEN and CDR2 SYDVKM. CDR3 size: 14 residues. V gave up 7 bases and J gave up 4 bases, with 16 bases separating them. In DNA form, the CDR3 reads TGTGCCAGCAATCGGGGAACAGGCTTCTATGGCTACACCTTC. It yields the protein CASNRGTGFYGYTF.

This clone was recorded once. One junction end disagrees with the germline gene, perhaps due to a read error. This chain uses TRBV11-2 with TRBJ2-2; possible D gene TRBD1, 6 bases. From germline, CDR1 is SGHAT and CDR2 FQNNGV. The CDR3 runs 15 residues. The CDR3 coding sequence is TGTGCCAGCAGCCTAGACAGGTCGGACACCGGGGAGCTGTTTTTT. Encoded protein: CASSLDRSDTGELFF.

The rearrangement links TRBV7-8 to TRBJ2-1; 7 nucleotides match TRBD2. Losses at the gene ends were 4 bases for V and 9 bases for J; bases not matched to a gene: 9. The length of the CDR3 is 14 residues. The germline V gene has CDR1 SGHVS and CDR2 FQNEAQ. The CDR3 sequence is CASSSPRGGSEQFF. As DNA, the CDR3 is TGTGCCAGCAGCTCCCCGAGGGGAGGGAGTGAGCAGTTCTTC.

CDR3 DNA: TGTGCCAGCAGCTTATACCAGGGAAGCTACGAGCAGTACTTC. This translates into CASSLYQGSYEQYF. The rearrangement uses TRBV7-6 and TRBJ2-7, with TRBD1 as a possible D gene (5 bases). The CDR3 consists of 14 residues. V was clipped by 2 bases and J by 3 bases, with 11 bases between them. The germline CDR1 and CDR2 sequences are SGHVS and FNYEAQ.

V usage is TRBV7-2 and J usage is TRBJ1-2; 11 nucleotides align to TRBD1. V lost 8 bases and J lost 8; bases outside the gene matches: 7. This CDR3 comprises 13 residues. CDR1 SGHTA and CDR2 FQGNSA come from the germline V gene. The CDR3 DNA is TGTGCCAGCGGGATGGGACAGGGGGGCGGCTACACCTTC. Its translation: CASGMGQGGGYTF.

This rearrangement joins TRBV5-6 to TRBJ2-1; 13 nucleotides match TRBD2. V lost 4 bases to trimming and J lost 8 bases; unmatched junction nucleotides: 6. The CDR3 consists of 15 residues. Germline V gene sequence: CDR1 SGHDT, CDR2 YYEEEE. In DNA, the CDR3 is TGTGCCAGCAGCCCCGGGACTAGCGGGATCTATGAGCAGTTCTTC. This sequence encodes CASSPGTSGIYEQFF. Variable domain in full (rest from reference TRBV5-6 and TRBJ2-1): DAGVTQSPTHLIKTRGQQVTLRCSPKSGHDTVSWYQQALGQGPQFIFQYYEEEERQRGNFPDRFSGHQFPNYSSELNVNALLLGDSALYLCASSPGTSGIYEQFFGPGTRLTVL.

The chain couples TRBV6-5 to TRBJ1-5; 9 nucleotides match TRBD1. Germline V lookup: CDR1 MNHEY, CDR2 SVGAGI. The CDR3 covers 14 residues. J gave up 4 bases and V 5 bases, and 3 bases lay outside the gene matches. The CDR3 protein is CASSQDRGNQPQHF. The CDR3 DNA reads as TGTGCCAGCAGTCAGGACAGGGGTAATCAGCCCCAGCATTTT.

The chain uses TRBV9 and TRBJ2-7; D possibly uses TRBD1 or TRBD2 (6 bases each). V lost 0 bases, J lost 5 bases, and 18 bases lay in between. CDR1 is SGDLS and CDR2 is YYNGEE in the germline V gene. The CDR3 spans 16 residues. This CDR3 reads CASSVAGGSDSNEQYF. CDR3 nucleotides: TGTGCCAGCAGCGTAGCCGGGGGCAGTGACTCGAACGAGCAGTACTTC. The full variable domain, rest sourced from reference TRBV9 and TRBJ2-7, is DSGVTQTPKHLITATGQRVTLRCSPRSGDLSVYWYQQSLDQGLQFLIQYYNGEERAKGNILERFSAQQFPDLHSELNLSSLELGDSALYFCASSVAGGSDSNEQYFGPGTRLTVT.

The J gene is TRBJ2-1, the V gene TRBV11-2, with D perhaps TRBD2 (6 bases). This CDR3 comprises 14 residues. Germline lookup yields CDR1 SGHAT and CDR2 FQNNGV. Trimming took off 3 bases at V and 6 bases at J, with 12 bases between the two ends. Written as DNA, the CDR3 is TGTGCCAGCAGCTTTGGAGGGTTTGGCAATGAGCAGTTCTTC. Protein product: CASSFGGFGNEQFF.

The CDR3: CAIKGAFPGDEQYF. For the CDR3, the DNA is TGTGCCATCAAAGGGGCCTTCCCAGGCGACGAGCAGTACTTC. The chain combines TRBV10-3 with TRBJ2-7; perhaps TRBD1 as D (5 bases). The CDR3 runs to 14 residues. Trimming stripped 7 bases from V and 5 bases from J, with 18 bases between. Germline V gene lookup returns CDR1 ENHRY and CDR2 SYGVKD.

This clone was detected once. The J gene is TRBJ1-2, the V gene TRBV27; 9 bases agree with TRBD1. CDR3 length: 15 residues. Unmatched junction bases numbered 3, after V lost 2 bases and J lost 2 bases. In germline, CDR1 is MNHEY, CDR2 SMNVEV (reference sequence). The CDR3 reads CASSLIGQGNYGYTF. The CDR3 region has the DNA TGTGCCAGCAGTTTAATTGGACAGGGGAACTATGGCTACACCTTC.

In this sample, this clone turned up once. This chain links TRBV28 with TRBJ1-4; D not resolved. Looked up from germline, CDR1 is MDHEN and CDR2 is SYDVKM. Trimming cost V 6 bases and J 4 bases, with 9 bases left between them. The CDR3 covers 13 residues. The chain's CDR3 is CASSPPGNEKLFF. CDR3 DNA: TGTGCCAGCAGCCCGCCGGGTAATGAAAAACTGTTTTTT. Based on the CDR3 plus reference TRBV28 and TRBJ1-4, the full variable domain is DVKVTQSSRYLVKRTGEKVFLECVQDMDHENMFWYRQDPGLGLRLIYFSYDVKMKEKGDIPEGYSVSREKKERFSLILESASTNQTSMYLCASSPPGNEKLFFGSGTQLSVL.

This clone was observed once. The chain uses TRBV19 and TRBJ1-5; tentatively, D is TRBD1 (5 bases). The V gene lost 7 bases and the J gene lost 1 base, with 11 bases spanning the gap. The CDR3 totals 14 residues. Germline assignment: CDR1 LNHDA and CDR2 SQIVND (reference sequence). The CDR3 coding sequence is TGTGCCAGTACCATGCGGGGGAGCAATCAGCCCCAGCATTTT. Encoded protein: CASTMRGSNQPQHF.

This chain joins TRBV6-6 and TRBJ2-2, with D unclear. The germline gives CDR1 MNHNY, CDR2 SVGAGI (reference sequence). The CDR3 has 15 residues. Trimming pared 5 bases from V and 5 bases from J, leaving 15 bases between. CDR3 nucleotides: TGTGCCAGCAGTACTAAAGAGGCAGTTACCGGGGAGCTGTTTTTT. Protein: CASSTKEAVTGELFF.

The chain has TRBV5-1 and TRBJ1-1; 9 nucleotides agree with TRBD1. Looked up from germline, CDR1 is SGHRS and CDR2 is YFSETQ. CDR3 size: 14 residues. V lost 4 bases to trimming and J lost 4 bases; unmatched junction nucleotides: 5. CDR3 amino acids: CASSRGQGGTEAFF. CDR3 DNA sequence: TGCGCCAGCAGCAGGGGACAGGGAGGCACTGAAGCTTTCTTT.

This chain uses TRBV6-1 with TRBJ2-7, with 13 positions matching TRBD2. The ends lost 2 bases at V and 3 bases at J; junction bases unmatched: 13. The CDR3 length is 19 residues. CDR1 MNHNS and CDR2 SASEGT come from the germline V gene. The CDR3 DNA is TGTGCCAGCAGTGAAAGACAGGGGCTACTAGCGGGGGGGTTCTACGAGCAGTACTTC. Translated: CASSERQGLLAGGFYEQYF.

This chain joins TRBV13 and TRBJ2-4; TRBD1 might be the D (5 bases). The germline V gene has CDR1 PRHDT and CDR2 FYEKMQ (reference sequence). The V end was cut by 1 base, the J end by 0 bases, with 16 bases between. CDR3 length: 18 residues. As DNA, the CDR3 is TGTGCCAGCAGCTTAGTGGTGGGGCCAGGGCAAGCCAAAAACATTCAGTACTTC. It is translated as CASSLVVGPGQAKNIQYF.

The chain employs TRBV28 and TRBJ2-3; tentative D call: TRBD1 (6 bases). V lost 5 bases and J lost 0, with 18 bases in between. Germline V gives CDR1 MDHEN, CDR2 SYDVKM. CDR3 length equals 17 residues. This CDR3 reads CASSTTGTILSTDTQYF. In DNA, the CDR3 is TGTGCCAGCAGTACCACCGGGACAATACTTAGCACAGATACGCAGTATTTT. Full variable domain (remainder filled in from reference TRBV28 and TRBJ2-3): DVKVTQSSRYLVKRTGEKVFLECVQDMDHENMFWYRQDPGLGLRLIYFSYDVKMKEKGDIPEGYSVSREKKERFSLILESASTNQTSMYLCASSTTGTILSTDTQYFGPGTRLTVL.

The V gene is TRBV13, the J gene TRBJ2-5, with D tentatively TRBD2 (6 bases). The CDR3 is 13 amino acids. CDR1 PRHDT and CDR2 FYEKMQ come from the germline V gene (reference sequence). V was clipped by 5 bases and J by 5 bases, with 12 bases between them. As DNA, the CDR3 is TGTGCCAGCAGCACCCGGGGGTGGGAGACCCAGTACTTC. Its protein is CASSTRGWETQYF.

The chain's CDR3 is CASVRASGTPNTGELFF. The CDR3 DNA reads as TGTGCCTCAGTTAGAGCTAGCGGGACCCCGAACACCGGGGAGCTGTTTTTT. The chain combines TRBV19 with TRBJ2-2; 9 bases are a match to TRBD2. V trimming: 11 bases; J trimming: 0 bases; junction bases outside the gene matches: 13. Germline V gene sequence: CDR1 LNHDA, CDR2 SQIVND (reference sequence). The CDR3 runs 17 residues.

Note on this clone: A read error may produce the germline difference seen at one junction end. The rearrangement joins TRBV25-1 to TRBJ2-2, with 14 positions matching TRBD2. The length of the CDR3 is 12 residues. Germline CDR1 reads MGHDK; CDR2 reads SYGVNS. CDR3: CASRTSGGELFF. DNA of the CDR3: TGTGCCAGCAGGACTAGCGGGGGGGAGTTGTTTTTT.